This T cell receptor (beta chain) was identified during a study of blood T cells in healthy people across ages. The study's findings and limits: In the absence of known donor CMV status, changes in expanded clonotypes were possibly confounded.

A second PCR of roughly 7 to 11 cycles used a sample-barcoded 5' primer and a J-beta primer mix. TCRdb re-called the 5' RACE reads with MiXCR, one entry per CDR3 protein. This table holds 1.5 million to 2 million distinct CDR3 sequences, roughly 27% found once. The CDR3 runs to 13 residues. The V end lost 3 bases, the J end lost 7 bases, and 10 bases lay between the germline ends. Germline lookup yields CDR1 DFQATT and CDR2 SNEGSKA (reference sequence). This clonotype occurred a few times. Its specificity is not known. The sample taken for sequencing was blood. The receptor comes from a woman aged 25 to 39 in good health. This sequence joins TRBV20-1 and TRBJ1-6; D remains ambiguous. CDR3 DNA sequence: TGCAGTGCTAGTCGGAGTGCAAATTCACCCCTCCACTTT. It translates to CSASRSANSPLHF.